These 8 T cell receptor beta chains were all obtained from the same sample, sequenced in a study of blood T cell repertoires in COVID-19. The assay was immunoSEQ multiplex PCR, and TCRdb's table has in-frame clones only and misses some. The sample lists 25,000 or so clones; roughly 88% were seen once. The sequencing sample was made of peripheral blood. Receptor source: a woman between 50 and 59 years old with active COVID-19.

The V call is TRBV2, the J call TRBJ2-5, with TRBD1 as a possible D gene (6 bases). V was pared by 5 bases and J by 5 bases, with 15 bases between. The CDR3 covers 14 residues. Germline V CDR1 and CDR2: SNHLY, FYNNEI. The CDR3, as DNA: TGTGCCAGCAGTACCTACGGAAGGGGGGAGACCCAGTACTTC. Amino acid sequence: CASSTYGRGETQYF.

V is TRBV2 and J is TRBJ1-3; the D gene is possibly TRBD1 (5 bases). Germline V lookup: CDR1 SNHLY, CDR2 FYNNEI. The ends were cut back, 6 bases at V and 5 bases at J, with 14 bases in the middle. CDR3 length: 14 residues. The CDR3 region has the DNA TGTGCCAGCAGGGGGGGGTCGGGTCGAAACACCATATATTTT. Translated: CASRGGSGRNTIYF.

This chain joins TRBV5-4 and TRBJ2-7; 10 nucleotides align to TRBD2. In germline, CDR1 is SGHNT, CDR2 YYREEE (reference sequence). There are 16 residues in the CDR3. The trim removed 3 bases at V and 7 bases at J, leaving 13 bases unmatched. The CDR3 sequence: CASSSRTSGIPGEQYF. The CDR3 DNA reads TGTGCCAGCAGCTCTCGGACTAGCGGTATCCCTGGGGAGCAGTACTTC.

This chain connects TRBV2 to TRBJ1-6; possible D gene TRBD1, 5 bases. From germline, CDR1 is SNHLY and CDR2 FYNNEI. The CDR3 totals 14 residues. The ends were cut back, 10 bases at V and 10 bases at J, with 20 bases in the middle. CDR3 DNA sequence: TGTGCCACTACCATTTCAGGGTTCAGCTCACCCCTCCACTTT. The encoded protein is CATTISGFSSPLHF. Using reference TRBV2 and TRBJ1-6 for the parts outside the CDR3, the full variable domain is EPEVTQTPSHQVTQMGQEVILRCVPISNHLYFYWYRQILGQKVEFLVSFYNNEISEKSEIFDDQFSVERPDGSNFTLKIRSTKLEDSAMYFCATTISGFSSPLHFGNGTRLTVT.

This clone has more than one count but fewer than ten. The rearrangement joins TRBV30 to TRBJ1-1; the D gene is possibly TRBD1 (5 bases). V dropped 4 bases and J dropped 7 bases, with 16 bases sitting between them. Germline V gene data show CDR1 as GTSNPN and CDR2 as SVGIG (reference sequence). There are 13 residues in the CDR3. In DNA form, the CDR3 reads TGTGCCTGGACCCAGGGCTCTGGGTATGAAGCTTTCTTT. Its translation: CAWTQGSGYEAFF.

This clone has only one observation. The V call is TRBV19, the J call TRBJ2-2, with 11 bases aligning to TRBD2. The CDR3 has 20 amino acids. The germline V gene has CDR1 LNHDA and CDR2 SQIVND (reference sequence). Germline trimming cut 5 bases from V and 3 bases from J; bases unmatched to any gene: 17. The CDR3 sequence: CASSPYWGQLAGDYTGELFF. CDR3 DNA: TGTGCCAGTAGTCCGTATTGGGGCCAACTAGCGGGAGATTACACCGGGGAGCTGTTTTTT.

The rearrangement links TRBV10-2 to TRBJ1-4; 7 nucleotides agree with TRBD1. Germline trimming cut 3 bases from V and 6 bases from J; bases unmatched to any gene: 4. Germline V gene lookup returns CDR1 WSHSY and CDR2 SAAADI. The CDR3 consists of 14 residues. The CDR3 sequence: CASSEQGFYEKLFF. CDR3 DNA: TGCGCCAGCAGTGAACAGGGGTTTTATGAAAAACTGTTTTTT.

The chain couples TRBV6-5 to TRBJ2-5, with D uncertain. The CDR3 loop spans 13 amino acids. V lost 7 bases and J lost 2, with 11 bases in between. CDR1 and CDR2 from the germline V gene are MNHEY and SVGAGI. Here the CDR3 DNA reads TGTGCCAGCACTCAAACTCCACAAGAGACCCAGTACTTC. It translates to CASTQTPQETQYF.